The 4 T cell receptor beta chains presented below share a single source sample, sequenced in a study of vaccination effects on CD4 cells after COVID-19. Method: immunoSEQ multiplex PCR; TCRdb's copy keeps in-frame clones and lacks some. The sample shows 70,000 to 95,000 clones, around 76% of them seen only once. For these TCRs, the target antigens are not known. Antigen-specific CD4+ T cells were expanded (with viral peptide pools) by the ViraFEST assay ahead of sequencing. Cells that had been cultured for 10 days were the source of isolated CD4+ T cells. This sample comprised CD4+ T cells from PBMCs cultured with HCoV-229E spike peptides, obtained before COVID-19 vaccination. The receptors come from a human donor who received a COVID-19 vaccine.

This sequence joins TRBV28 and TRBJ2-5, with 7 bases that match TRBD1. From germline, CDR1 is MDHEN and CDR2 SYDVKM. V trimming: 4 bases; J trimming: 5 bases; junction bases outside the gene matches: 13. The CDR3 loop spans 16 amino acids. The CDR3 loop is CASSSRQGPTGETQYF. CDR3 coding DNA: TGTGCCAGCAGTTCCCGACAGGGCCCTACCGGGGAGACCCAGTACTTC.

This sequence joins TRBV27 and TRBJ1-4; 10 nucleotides match TRBD1. V was pared by 3 bases and J by 5 bases, with 15 bases of the junction left unmatched. The CDR3 contains 19 residues. CDR1 is MNHEY and CDR2 is SMNVEV in the germline V gene (reference sequence). The CDR3 protein is CASSFNKGGQGLGNEKLFF. The CDR3 coding sequence is TGTGCCAGCAGTTTTAACAAAGGGGGACAGGGGTTAGGAAATGAAAAACTGTTTTTT.

This clone showed up just a few times. The chain joins TRBV24-1 to TRBJ2-1; D is uncertain. The V gene lost 4 bases and the J gene lost 0 bases, with 12 bases spanning the gap. The CDR3 spans 16 residues. Per the germline V gene, CDR1 is KGHDR and CDR2 is SFDVKD. The CDR3 DNA is TGTGCCACCAGTGACGGACGAGCCCTCTCCTACAATGAGCAGTTCTTC. Translated: CATSDGRALSYNEQFF.

The chain links TRBV30 to TRBJ1-3, with D possibly matching TRBD1 (5 bases). Trimming shortened V by 0 bases and J by 4 bases, and 7 bases separated the two germline ends. The CDR3 is 13 residues long. Germline assignment: CDR1 GTSNPN and CDR2 SVGIG (reference sequence). The CDR3 reads CAWSVGQGNTIYF. The CDR3, as DNA: TGTGCCTGGAGTGTGGGGCAAGGAAACACCATATATTTT. The full variable domain, rest sourced from reference TRBV30 and TRBJ1-3, is SQTIHQWPATLVQPVGSPLSLECTVEGTSNPNLYWYRQAAGRGLQLLFYSVGIGQISSEVPQNLSASRPQDRQFILSSKKLLLSDSGFYLCAWSVGQGNTIYFGEGSWLTVV.